This T cell receptor (beta chain) was identified during a study of shared clonotypes between healthy human individuals. Study details: Aged between 18 and 49, the donors were a couple of women and a few men. Study outcomes and limitations: It was the few donors that limited the genetic and exposure-history diversity represented.

This clone showed up just a few times. What it binds is not known. There are 14 residues in the CDR3. With 0 bases removed from V and 3 bases from J, the gap between germline ends came to 5 bases. Per the germline V gene, CDR1 is MNHNS and CDR2 is SASEGT. Sequencing used immunoSEQ multiplex PCR; TCRdb keeps in-frame clones, though not all of them. The sample yields over 950,000 clones, 77% seen once. Sequencing used memory CD4+ T cells from PBMCs. Subset specified: CD45RA-negative fraction. This sequence originates from a man aged 18 to 29 in good health. Some clones in this sample may be carry-over from other donors' samples. The chain recombines TRBV6-1 with TRBJ2-2; D uncertain. The DNA of the CDR3 is TGTGCCAGCAGTGAAGCTTCTGACACCGGGGAGCTGTTTTTT. Protein product: CASSEASDTGELFF.